Listed below are T cell receptor beta chains from one sample, sequenced in a study of blood T cell repertoires in COVID-19. Assay: immunoSEQ multiplex PCR; the TCRdb copy retains only in-frame clones and omits some. The sample lists under 90,000 clones, around 80% seen once, with roughly 12% in the top ten. The sequencing sample was made of peripheral blood. These receptors originate from a human donor in a cohort sampled during active COVID-19. Both conserved end residues are part of each CDR3. D genes are given only for firm matches. Expanded clones get a size class; other rows say once, few or many, or leave the size out.

v_call	clone_size	j_call	d_call	cdr3_nt	cdr3_aa
TRBV7-8	-	TRBJ2-1	-	TGTGCCAGCAGCATCTCACAGGACGGTCGGGAGCAGTTCTTC	CASSISQDGREQFF
TRBV24-1	-	TRBJ2-7	TRBD1	TGTGCCACCAGTGCCCCGACAGGGAACTCCTACGAGCAGTACTTC	CATSAPTGNSYEQYF
TRBV29-1	once	TRBJ1-1	TRBD1	TGCAGCGTTCAAGGTAGGCCGGGACAGGGGTACAGCACTGAAGCTTTCTTT	CSVQGRPGQGYSTEAFF
TRBV7-2	-	TRBJ2-5	TRBD2	TGTGCCAGCAGCGGACTAGCGGGGGCGTCACAAGAGACCCAGTACTTC	CASSGLAGASQETQYF
TRBV19	-	TRBJ1-4	TRBD1	TGTGCCAGTAGTAGACAGGGCCTTAATGAAAAACTGTTTTTT	CASSRQGLNEKLFF
TRBV27	few	TRBJ2-7	-	TGTGCCAGCAGTAGGCAGGGTTACTCCTACGAGCAGTACTTC	CASSRQGYSYEQYF
TRBV10-1	-	TRBJ1-2	-	TGCGCCAGCAGTCCCAGCCGAACCGACTCATATGGCTACACCTTC	CASSPSRTDSYGYTF
TRBV21-1	-	TRBJ1-5	-	TGTGCCAGCAGCAAAGGGAGACAGGTGAAGCAGCCCCAGCATTTT	CASSKGRQVKQPQHF
TRBV2	few	TRBJ2-7	-	TGTGCCAGCAGGGGGGACTCTTGGTCCTCCGAGCAGTACTTC	CASRGDSWSSEQYF
TRBV5-3	-	TRBJ2-7	-	TGTGCCAGAGCCCAGGCTACTCCCACCTACGAGCAGTACTTC	CARAQATPTYEQYF
TRBV5-5	-	TRBJ1-1	-	TGTGCCAGCAGCTTGGTGTTCGGGAAGAGCACTGAAGCTTTCTTT	CASSLVFGKSTEAFF
TRBV5-4	-	TRBJ1-5	-	TGTGCCAGCAGCTTCGGGGGGGGGACCATCAATCAGCCCCAGCATTTT	CASSFGGGTINQPQHF
TRBV6-2/TRBV6-3	-	TRBJ1-1	-	TGTGCCAGCAGTTACCTGGGCTCGAACACTGAAGCTTTCTTT	CASSYLGSNTEAFF
TRBV9	-	TRBJ2-1	TRBD1	TGTGCCAGCAGCGTAGGGGCAGGGGGTTACAATGAGCAGTTCTTC	CASSVGAGGYNEQFF